This T cell receptor (beta chain) derives from a study of lymphopenia after photon versus proton radiotherapy. Whole-study results and caveats: Photon-treated patients lost naive T cells and TCR diversity; proton-treated stayed stable. Better survival with proton therapy was suggested as possible, not demonstrated. Oligoclonal CD8+ Temra expansion after nadir drove photon patients' diversity drop. A bigger post-nadir fall in TCR diversity correlated inversely with survival time in deceased patients.

Sequencing was performed with immunoSEQ multiplex PCR; in TCRdb, only in-frame clones are kept and a portion is missing. This sample has 60,000 or so clones, with about 86% found just once. This clone is a singleton in its sample. Its antigen is as yet unknown. The sequence was obtained from a man between 40 and 49 years old with gastric cancer. The input for sequencing was peripheral blood, taken from a patient treated with photon-based radiotherapy.

The CDR3 DNA reads TGTGCTAGTGGTTTAGCTACGGTTGGAACTAATGAAAAACTGTTTTTT. Translation gives CASGLATVGTNEKLFF. The chain couples TRBV12-5 to TRBJ1-4; D not resolved. Looked up from germline, CDR1 is LGHNT and CDR2 is FRNRAP. Between the trimmed V and J ends, which lost 3 bases and 1 base, there was a span of 12 bases. The CDR3 spans 16 residues.